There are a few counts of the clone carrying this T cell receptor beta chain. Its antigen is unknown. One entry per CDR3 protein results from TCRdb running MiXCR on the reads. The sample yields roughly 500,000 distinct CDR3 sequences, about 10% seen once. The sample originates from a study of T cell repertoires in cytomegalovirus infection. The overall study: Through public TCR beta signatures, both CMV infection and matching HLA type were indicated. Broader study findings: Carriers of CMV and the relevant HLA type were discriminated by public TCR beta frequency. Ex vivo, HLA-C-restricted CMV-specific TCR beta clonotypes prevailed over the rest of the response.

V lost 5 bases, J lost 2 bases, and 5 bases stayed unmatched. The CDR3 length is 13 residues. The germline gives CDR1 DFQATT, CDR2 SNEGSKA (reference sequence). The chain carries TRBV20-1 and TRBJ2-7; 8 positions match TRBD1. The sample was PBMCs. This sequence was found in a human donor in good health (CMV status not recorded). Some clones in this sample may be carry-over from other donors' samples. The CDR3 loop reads CSAYGQGPYEQYF. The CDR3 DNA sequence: TGCAGTGCTTACGGACAGGGACCCTACGAGCAGTACTTC.